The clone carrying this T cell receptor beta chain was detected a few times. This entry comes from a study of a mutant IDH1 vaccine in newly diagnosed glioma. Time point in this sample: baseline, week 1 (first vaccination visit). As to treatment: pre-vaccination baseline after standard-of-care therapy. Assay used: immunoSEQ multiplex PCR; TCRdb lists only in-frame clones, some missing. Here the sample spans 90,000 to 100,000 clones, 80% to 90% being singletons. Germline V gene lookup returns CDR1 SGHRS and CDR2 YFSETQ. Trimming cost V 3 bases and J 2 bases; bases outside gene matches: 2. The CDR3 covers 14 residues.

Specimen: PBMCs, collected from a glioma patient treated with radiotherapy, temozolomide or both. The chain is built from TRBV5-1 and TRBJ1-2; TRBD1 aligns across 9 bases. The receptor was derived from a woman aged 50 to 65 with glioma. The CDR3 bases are TGCGCCAGCAGCTCCGGGACAGGGAACTATGGCTACACCTTC. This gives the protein CASSSGTGNYGYTF.